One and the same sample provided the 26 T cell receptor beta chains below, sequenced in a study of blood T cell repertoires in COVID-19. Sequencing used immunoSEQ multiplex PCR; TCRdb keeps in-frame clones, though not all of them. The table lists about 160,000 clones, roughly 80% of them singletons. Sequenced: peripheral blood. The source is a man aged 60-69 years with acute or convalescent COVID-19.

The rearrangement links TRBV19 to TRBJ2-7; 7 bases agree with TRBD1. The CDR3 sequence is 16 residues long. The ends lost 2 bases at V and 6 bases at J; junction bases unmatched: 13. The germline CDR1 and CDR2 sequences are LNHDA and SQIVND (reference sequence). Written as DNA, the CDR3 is TGTGCCAGTAGTATAACCAGGGGGATGTCAAAGTCCGAGCAGTACTTC. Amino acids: CASSITRGMSKSEQYF.

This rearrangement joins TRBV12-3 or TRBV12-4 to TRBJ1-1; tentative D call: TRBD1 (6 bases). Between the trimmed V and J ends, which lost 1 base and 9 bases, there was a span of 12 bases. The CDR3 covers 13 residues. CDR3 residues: CASSLVGGAQAFF. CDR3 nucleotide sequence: TGTGCCAGCAGTTTAGTGGGGGGGGCCCAAGCTTTCTTT.

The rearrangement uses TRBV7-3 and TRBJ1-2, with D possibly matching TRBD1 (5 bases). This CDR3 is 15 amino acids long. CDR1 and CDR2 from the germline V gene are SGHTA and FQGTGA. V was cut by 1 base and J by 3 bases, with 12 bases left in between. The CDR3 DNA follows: TGTGCCAGCAGCTTAAGGGGCAGGGAGGACTATGGCTACACCTTC. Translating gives CASSLRGREDYGYTF.

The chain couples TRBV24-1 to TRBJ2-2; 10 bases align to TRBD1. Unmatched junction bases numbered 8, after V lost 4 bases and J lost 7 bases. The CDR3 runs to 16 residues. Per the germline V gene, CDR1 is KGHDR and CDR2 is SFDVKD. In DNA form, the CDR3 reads TGTGCCACCAGTGAGGCGAGACAGGGGGCTAACGGGGAGCTGTTTTTT. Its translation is CATSEARQGANGELFF.

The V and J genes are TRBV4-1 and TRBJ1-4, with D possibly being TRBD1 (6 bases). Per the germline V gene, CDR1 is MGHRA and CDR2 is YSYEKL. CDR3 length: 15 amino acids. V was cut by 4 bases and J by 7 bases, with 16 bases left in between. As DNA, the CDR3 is TGCGCCAGCAGCCGGGAGGGGGAGTTAAGTGAAAAACTGTTTTTT. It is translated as CASSREGELSEKLFF.

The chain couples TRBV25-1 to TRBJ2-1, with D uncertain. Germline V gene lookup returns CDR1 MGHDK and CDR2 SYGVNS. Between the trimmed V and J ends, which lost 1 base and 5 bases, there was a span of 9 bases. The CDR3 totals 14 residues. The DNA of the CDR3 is TGTGCCAGCAGTGAATTCGGTCTTAACAATGAGCAGTTCTTC. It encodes CASSEFGLNNEQFF.

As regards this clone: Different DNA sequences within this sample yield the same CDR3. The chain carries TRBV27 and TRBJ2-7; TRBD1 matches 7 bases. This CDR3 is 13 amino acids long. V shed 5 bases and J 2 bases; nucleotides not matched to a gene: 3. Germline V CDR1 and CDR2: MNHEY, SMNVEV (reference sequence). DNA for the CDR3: TGTGCCAGCAGTAGGGACAGCGCCTACGAGCAGTACTTC. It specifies CASSRDSAYEQYF.

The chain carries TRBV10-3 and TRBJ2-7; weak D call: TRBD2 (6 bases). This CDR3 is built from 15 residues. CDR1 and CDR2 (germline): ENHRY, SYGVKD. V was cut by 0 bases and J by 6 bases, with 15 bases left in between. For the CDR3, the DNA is TGTGCCATCAGTGAGTCAACTCCGGGAGTCTCCGAGCAGTACTTC. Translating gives CAISESTPGVSEQYF.

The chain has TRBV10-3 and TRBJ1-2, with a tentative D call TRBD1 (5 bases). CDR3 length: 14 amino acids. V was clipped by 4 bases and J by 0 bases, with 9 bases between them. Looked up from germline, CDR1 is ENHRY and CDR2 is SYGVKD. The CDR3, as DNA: TGTGCCATCAGTGGCGGGGCCTCTAACTATGGCTACACCTTC. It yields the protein CAISGGASNYGYTF.

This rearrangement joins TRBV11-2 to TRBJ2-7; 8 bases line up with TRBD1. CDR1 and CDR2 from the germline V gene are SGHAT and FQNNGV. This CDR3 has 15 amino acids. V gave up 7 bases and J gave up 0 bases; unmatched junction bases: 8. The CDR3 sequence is CASTITGGSSYEQYF. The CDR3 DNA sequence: TGTGCCAGCACAATTACAGGGGGGTCCTCCTACGAGCAGTACTTC.

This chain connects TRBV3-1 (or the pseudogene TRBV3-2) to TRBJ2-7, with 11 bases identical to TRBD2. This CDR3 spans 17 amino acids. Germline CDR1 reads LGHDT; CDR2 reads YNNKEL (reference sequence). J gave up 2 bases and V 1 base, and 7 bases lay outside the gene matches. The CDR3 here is CASSQVASGGPTYEQYF. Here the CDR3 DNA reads TGTGCCAGCAGCCAAGTTGCTAGCGGGGGGCCTACCTACGAGCAGTACTTC.

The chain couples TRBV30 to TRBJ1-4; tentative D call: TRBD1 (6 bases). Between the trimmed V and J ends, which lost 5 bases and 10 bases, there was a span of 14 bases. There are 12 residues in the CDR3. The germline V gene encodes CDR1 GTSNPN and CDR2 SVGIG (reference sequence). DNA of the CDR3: TGTGCCTGGGCCGGGACAAAGGGAAAACTGTTTTTT. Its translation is CAWAGTKGKLFF.

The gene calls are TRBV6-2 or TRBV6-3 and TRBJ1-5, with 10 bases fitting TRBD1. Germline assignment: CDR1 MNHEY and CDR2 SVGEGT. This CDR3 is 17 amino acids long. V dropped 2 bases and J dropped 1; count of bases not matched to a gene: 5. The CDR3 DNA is TGTGCCAGCAGTTACGCGACAGGGGGCGCGAGCAATCAGCCCCAGCATTTT. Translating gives CASSYATGGASNQPQHF.

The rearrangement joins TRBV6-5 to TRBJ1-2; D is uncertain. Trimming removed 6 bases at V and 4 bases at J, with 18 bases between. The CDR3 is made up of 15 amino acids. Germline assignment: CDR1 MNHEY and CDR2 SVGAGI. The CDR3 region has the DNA TGTGCCAGCAGCCTGTCACAGAGAAGCCTCTATGGCTACACCTTC. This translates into CASSLSQRSLYGYTF.

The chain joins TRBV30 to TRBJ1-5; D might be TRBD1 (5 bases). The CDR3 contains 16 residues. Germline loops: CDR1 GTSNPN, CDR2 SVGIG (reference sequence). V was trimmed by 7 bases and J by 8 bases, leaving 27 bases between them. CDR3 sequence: CAFSRPGHWGLEPQHF. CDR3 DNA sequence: TGTGCCTTTTCCCGCCCAGGGCATTGGGGCTTGGAGCCCCAGCATTTT.

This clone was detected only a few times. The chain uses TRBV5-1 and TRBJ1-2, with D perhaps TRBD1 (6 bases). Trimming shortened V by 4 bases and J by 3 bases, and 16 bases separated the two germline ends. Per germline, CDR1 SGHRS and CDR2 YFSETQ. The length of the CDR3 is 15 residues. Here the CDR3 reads CASSPAGGQDYGYTF. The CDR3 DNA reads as TGCGCCAGCAGCCCGGCGGGGGGGCAGGACTATGGCTACACCTTC. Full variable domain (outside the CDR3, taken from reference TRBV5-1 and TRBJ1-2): KAGVTQTPRYLIKTRGQQVTLSCSPISGHRSVSWYQQTPGQGLQFLFEYFSETQRNKGNFPGRFSGRQFSNSRSEMNVSTLELGDSALYLCASSPAGGQDYGYTFGSGTRLTVV.

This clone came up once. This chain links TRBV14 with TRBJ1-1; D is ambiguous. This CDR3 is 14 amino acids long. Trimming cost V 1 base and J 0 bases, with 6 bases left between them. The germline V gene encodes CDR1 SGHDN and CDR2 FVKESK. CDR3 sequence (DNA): TGTGCCAGCAGCCAAGCGGGGATGAACACTGAAGCTTTCTTT. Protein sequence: CASSQAGMNTEAFF.

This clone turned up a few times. CDR3: CATSDLTHNYGYTF. The CDR3 nucleotides are TGTGCCACCAGTGATTTGACTCACAACTATGGCTACACCTTC. V is TRBV24-1 and J is TRBJ1-2; no definite D call. CDR1 and CDR2 from the germline V gene are KGHDR and SFDVKD. CDR3 length: 14 residues. Trimming left V 0 bases short and J 2 bases short, with 6 bases between.

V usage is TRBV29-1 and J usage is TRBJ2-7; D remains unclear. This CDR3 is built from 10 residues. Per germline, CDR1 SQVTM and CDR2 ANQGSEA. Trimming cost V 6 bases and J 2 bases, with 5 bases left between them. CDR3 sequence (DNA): TGCAGCGTCCTCGCCTACGAGCAGTACTTC. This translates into CSVLAYEQYF.

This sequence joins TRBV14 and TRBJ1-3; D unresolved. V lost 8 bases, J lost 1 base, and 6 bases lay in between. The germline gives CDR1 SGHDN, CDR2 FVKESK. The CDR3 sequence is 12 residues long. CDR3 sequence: CASGLSGNTIYF. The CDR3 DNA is TGTGCCAGCGGGCTTTCTGGAAACACCATATATTTT. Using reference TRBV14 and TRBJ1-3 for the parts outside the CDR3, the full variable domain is EAGVTQFPSHSVIEKGQTVTLRCDPISGHDNLYWYRRVMGKEIKFLLHFVKESKQDESGMPNNRFLAERTGGTYSTLKVQPAELEDSGVYFCASGLSGNTIYFGEGSWLTVV.

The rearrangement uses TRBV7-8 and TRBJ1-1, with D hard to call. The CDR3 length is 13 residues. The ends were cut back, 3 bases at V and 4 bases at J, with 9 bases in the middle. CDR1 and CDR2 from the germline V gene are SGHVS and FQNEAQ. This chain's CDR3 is CASSFGQATEAFF. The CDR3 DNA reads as TGTGCCAGCAGCTTCGGTCAGGCCACTGAAGCTTTCTTT. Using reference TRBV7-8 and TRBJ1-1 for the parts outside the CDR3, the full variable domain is GAGVSQSPRYKVAKRGQDVALRCDPISGHVSLFWYQQALGQGPEFLTYFQNEAQLDKSGLPSDRFFAERPEGSVSTLKIQRTQQEDSAVYLCASSFGQATEAFFGQGTRLTVV.

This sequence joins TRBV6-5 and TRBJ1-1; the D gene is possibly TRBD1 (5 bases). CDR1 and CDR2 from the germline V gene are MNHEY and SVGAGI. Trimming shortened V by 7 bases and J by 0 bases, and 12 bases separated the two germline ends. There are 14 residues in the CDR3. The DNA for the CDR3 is TGTGCCAGCACTTCAGGGCATATGAACACTGAAGCTTTCTTT. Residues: CASTSGHMNTEAFF.

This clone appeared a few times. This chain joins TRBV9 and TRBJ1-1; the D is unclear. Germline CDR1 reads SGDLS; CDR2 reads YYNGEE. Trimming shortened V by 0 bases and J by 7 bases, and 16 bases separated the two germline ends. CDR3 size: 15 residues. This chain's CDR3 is CASSVEGGGWDEAFF. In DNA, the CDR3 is TGTGCCAGCAGCGTAGAAGGAGGCGGGTGGGATGAAGCTTTCTTT.

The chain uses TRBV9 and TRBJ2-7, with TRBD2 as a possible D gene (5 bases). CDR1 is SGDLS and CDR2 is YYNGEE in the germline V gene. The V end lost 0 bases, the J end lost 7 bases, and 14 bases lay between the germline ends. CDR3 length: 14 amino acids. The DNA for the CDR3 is TGTGCCAGCAGCGTAGCTTATGGTACGGGGGAGCAGTACTTC. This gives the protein CASSVAYGTGEQYF.

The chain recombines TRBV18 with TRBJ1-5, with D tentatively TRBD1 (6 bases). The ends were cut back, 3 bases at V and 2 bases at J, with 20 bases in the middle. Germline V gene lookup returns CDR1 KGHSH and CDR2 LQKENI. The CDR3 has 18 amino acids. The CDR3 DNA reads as TGTGCCAGCTCACCGATCGCCGCGGGGGCTGGGGGCAATCAGCCCCAGCATTTT. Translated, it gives CASSPIAAGAGGNQPQHF.

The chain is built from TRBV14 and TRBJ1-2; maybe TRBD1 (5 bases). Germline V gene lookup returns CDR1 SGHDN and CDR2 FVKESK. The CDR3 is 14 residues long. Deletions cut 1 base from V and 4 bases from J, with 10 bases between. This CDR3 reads CASSQGTGLYGYTF. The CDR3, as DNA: TGTGCCAGCAGCCAAGGGACGGGACTCTATGGCTACACCTTC.